This T cell receptor beta chain was documented in a study of blood T cell repertoires in COVID-19. The sample holds a few counts of this clone. The CDR3 runs to 14 residues. Looked up from germline, CDR1 is SGHTA and CDR2 is FQGNSA. V was trimmed by 8 bases and J by 6 bases, leaving 17 bases between them. Enrolled through a virtual design, the participants were between 18 and 89 years of age and came from 24 US areas. Categorization into cohorts depended on clinical history that participants reported. As originally analysed: Quantification of nucleated cells was approximated via reference gene primer amplification. Sequenced by immunoSEQ multiplex PCR; TCRdb stores in-frame clones only, minus some. That table is the source of V, J and clone size, and D and trimming were worked out from the DNA. The data show about 190,000 clones, roughly 82% seen once.

This clonotype was sampled from a woman aged 55-69 years with acute COVID-19. The V gene is TRBV7-2, the J gene TRBJ2-1; tentatively, D is TRBD1 (6 bases). The sequenced sample consisted of PBMCs or T cells enriched from blood (not recorded which). The CDR3: CASARRGSVNEQFF. As DNA, the CDR3 is TGTGCCAGCGCCCGAAGGGGGTCGGTCAATGAGCAGTTCTTC.